The present entry profiles one T cell receptor (beta chain) with its context. Its antigen is not known. The sample comes from a study of T cell responses to AZD1222 COVID-19 vaccine. Only in-frame clones appear in the TCRdb table, and some are missing; sequencing was by immunoSEQ multiplex PCR. The sample shows roughly 100,000 clones, roughly 91% of them seen only once. V was trimmed by 0 bases and J by 2 bases, leaving 20 bases between them. The CDR3 length is 19 residues. Looked up from germline, CDR1 is LGHNA and CDR2 is YSLEER. General study findings and limits: Most donors were white British and more were female, and clonal diversity was possibly underestimated.

The origin of this receptor is an adult who received the AZD1222 COVID-19 vaccine. Sequencing used peripheral blood, obtained 28 days after the second AZD1222 dose. The V call is TRBV4-3, the J call TRBJ1-3; tentative D call: TRBD1 (5 bases). This chain's CDR3 is CASSQDRIRWQGTGNTIYF. The CDR3 bases are TGCGCCAGCAGCCAAGATCGAATTAGGTGGCAGGGAACTGGAAACACCATATATTTT.